This T cell receptor beta chain came from a study of blood T cell repertoires in COVID-19. On the study more broadly: From T cells, B-cell-depleted T cells, or PBMCs came the material, which was cDNA or gDNA.

Repertoires were generated with immunoSEQ multiplex PCR, while TCRdb's copy carries only in-frame clones and drops some. The repertoire holds around 200,000 clones, with around 85% as singletons. The specimen was peripheral blood. This receptor was taken from a woman of 80 years or more with acute or convalescent COVID-19.

CDR3 in amino acids: CSASEVAGGQSSYNEQFF. Here the CDR3 DNA reads TGCAGTGCTAGTGAGGTAGCGGGGGGCCAAAGCTCCTACAATGAGCAGTTCTTC. This chain links TRBV20-1 with TRBJ2-1; 10 bases line up with TRBD2. Germline CDR1 reads DFQATT; CDR2 reads SNEGSKA (reference sequence). The V and J ends lost 3 bases and 0 bases, in that order; junction bases with no gene match: 11. CDR3 length: 18 amino acids.